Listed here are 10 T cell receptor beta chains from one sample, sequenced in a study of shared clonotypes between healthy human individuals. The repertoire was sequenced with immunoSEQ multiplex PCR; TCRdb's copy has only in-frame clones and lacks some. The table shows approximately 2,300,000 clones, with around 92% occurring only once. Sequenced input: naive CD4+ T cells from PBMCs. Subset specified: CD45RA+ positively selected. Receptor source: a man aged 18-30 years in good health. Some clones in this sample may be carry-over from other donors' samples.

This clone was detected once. The CDR3 nucleotides read TGCGCCAGCAGCTTGGTTCCCCCGGCAGGGAACTATGGCTACACCTTC. Residues: CASSLVPPAGNYGYTF. The gene calls are TRBV5-1 and TRBJ1-2; possibly TRBD1 for D (5 bases). Trimming shortened V by 0 bases and J by 2 bases, and 14 bases separated the two germline ends. The germline CDR1 and CDR2 sequences are SGHRS and YFSETQ. This CDR3 spans 16 amino acids.

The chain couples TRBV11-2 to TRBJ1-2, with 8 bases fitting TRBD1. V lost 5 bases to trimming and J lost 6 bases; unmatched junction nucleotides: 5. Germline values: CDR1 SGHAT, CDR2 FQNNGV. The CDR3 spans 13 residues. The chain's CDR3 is CASSLDREDGYTF. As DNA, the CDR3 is TGTGCCAGCAGCCTGGACAGGGAGGATGGCTACACCTTC.

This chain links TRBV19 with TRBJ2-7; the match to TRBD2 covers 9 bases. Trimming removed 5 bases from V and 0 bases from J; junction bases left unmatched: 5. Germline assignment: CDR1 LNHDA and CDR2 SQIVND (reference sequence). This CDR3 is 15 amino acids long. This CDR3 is CASSPRSGSSYEQYF. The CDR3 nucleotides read TGTGCCAGTAGTCCCCGTAGCGGGAGCTCCTACGAGCAGTACTTC.

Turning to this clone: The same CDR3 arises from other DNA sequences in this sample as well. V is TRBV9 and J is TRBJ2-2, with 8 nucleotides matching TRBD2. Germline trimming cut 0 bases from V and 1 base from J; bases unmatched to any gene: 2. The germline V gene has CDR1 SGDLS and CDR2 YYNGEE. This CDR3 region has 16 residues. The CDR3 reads CASSVGSGGNTGELFF. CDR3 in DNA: TGTGCCAGCAGCGTAGGAAGCGGGGGGAACACCGGGGAGCTGTTTTTT.

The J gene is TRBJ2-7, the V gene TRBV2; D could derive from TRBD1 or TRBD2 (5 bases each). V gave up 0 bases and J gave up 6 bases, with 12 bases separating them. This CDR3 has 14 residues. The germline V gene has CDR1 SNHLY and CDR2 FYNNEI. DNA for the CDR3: TGTGCCAGCAGTGAAGCGTTCCAGGGAGCCGAGCAGTACTTC. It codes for CASSEAFQGAEQYF.

The CDR3: CASSSGTSASTDTQYF. The CDR3 DNA follows: TGTGCCAGTAGTAGCGGGACTAGCGCGAGCACAGATACGCAGTATTTT. The chain recombines TRBV19 with TRBJ2-3; 10 positions match TRBD2. Germline V gene lookup returns CDR1 LNHDA and CDR2 SQIVND (reference sequence). With 4 bases clipped from V and 0 bases from J, the junction kept 4 bases outside the gene matches. The CDR3 loop spans 16 amino acids.

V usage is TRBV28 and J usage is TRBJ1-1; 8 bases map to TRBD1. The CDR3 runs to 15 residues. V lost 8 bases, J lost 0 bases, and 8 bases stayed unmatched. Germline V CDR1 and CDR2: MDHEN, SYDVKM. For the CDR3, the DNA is TGTGCCAGCCAGACCCGGGACAGGCTGAACACTGAAGCTTTCTTT. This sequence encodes CASQTRDRLNTEAFF.

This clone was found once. The CDR3 DNA is TGTGCCAGCAGTTTACCGGGACAGCCCTCTGGGGCCAACGTCCTGACTTTC. Its protein is CASSLPGQPSGANVLTF. The rearrangement uses TRBV28 and TRBJ2-6, with 7 bases lining up with TRBD1. The trim removed 2 bases at V and 0 bases at J, leaving 4 bases unmatched. Germline V lookup: CDR1 MDHEN, CDR2 SYDVKM. The CDR3 loop spans 17 amino acids.

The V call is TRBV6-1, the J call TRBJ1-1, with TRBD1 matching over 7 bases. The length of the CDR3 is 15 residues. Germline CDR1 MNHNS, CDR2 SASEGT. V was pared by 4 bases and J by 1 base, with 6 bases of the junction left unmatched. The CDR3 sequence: CASSVRGLGNTEAFF. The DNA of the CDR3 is TGTGCCAGCAGTGTAAGGGGGCTGGGGAACACTGAAGCTTTCTTT.

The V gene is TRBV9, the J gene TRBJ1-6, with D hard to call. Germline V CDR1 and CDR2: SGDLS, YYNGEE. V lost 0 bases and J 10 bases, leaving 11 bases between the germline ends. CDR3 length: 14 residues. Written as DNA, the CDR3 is TGTGCCAGCAGCGTAGATTCGGGAGGCTCACCCCTCCACTTT. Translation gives CASSVDSGGSPLHF.